The source of this T cell receptor beta chain is a study of shared clonotypes between healthy human individuals. Every subset had its genomic DNA shared out evenly among several immunoSEQ plates. This table comes from immunoSEQ multiplex PCR, and its TCRdb copy is limited to in-frame clones, with some not included. Of approximately 500,000 clones listed, about four fifths are singletons. Germline CDR1 reads MNHEY; CDR2 reads SMNVEV (reference sequence). This CDR3 contains 13 residues. The V end lost 11 bases, the J end lost 2 bases, and 13 bases lay between the germline ends. The chain links TRBV27 to TRBJ2-1, with D maybe TRBD2 (6 bases). This TCR derives from a woman in her 40s in good health. Some clones in this sample may be carry-over from other donors' samples. Material: PBMCs. This chain's CDR3 is CAAGLAPYNEQFF. As DNA, the CDR3 is TGTGCCGCGGGGCTAGCACCCTACAATGAGCAGTTCTTC.